This T cell receptor (beta chain) appears in the sequencing data of a study of Tregs in tolerant kidney transplant recipients. Study results and caveats: Antigen-driven expansion was suggested because donor-specific Tregs expanded more than all Tregs in tolerant patients.

Worth noting for this clone: Its antigen is not known. The junction differs from germline at one of its ends, possibly a read error.

The nonmyeloablative bone marrow transplants came from related graft donors, with transient mixed chimerism. Unstimulated Tregs (CD4+CD25+CD127-) and CD4+CD25- non-Tregs were sorted from PBMCs. CDR1 and CDR2 from the germline V gene are SQVTM and ANQGSEA. The CDR3 sequence is 14 residues long. Some clones are missing from TCRdb's copy, which holds only in-frame ones; the method was immunoSEQ multiplex PCR. Of 95,000 or so clones listed, over 85% are singletons. V and J are TRBV29-1 and TRBJ2-1, with 9 bases fitting TRBD2. The clonotype originates from a human patient who received a combined kidney and bone marrow transplant. Some T cells may possibly be graft donor cells. The specimen was CD4+ T cells from blood (PBMCs), collected 12 months after the transplant. Here the CDR3 DNA reads TGCAGCGCTGAACGGCGACTAGCGGTTGGGGAGCAGTTCTTC. It translates to CSAERRLAVGEQFF.